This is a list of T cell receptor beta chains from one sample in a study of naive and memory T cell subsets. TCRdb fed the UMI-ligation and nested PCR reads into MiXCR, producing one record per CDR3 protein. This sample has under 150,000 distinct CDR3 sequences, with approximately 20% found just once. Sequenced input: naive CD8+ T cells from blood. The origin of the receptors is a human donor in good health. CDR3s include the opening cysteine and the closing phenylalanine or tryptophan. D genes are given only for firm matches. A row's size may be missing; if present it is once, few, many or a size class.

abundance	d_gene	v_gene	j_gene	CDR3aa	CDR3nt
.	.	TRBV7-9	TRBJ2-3	CASSLGWAATDTQYF	TGTGCCAGCAGCTTAGGGTGGGCGGCCACAGATACGCAGTATTTT
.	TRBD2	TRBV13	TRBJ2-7	CASSLGTTPGEQYF	TGTGCCAGCAGCTTGGGGACTACCCCCGGAGAGCAGTACTTC
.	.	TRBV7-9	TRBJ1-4	CASSETGLGEKLFF	TGTGCCAGCAGCGAAACAGGTTTAGGGGAAAAACTGTTTTTT
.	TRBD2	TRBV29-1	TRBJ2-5	CSVPGLAGGIRDQETQYF	TGCAGCGTCCCGGGACTAGCGGGAGGAATTCGGGACCAAGAGACCCAGTACTTC
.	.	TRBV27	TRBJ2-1	CASSLGTLYNEQFF	TGTGCCAGCAGTTTAGGGACCCTGTACAATGAGCAGTTCTTC
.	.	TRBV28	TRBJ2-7	CASRPWPGLEQYF	TGTGCCAGCAGACCCTGGCCGGGGCTCGAGCAGTACTTC
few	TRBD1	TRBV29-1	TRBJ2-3	CSVEEGVGTGSDTQYF	TGCAGCGTTGAAGAGGGGGTCGGGACAGGGTCAGATACGCAGTATTTT
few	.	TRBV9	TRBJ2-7	CASSVGGTETYEQYF	TGTGCCAGCAGCGTAGGAGGGACTGAAACCTACGAGCAGTACTTC
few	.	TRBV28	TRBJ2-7	CASTEQYF	TGTGCCAGCACTGAGCAGTACTTC
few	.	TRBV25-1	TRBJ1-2	CASSGDIPYGYTF	TGTGCCAGCAGTGGAGACATCCCCTATGGCTACACCTTC
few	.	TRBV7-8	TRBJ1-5	CASSPLGDQPQHF	TGTGCCAGCAGTCCACTGGGGGATCAGCCCCAGCATTTT
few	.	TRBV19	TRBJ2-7	CATAIDASSYEQYF	TGTGCCACCGCGATTGACGCGAGCTCCTACGAGCAGTACTTC
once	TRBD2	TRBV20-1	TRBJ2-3	CSADTSGSTDTQYF	TGCAGTGCTGATACTAGCGGGAGCACAGATACGCAGTATTTT
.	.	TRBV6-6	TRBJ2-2	CASTPSVFTGELFF	TGTGCCAGCACCCCTTCTGTGTTCACCGGGGAGCTGTTTTTT
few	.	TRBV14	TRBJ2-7	CASSQDWRDEQYF	TGTGCCAGCAGCCAAGATTGGAGGGACGAGCAGTACTTC
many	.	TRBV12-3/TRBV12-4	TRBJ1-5	CASSFTNQPQHF	TGTGCCAGCAGTTTTACCAATCAGCCCCAGCATTTT
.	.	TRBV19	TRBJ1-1	CASTDGRAFF	TGTGCCAGTACCGATGGGCGAGCTTTCTTT
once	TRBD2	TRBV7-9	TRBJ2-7	CASSHTSGKSLEQYF	TGTGCCAGCAGCCACACTAGCGGGAAGAGTCTCGAGCAGTACTTC
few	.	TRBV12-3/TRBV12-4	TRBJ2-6	CASSHRNSGANVLTF	TGTGCCAGCAGTCACCGCAACTCTGGGGCCAACGTCCTGACTTTC
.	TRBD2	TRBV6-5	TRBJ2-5	CASSYGTSDQETQYF	TGTGCCAGCAGTTACGGGACTAGCGATCAAGAGACCCAGTACTTC
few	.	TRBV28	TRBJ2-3	CASNLGSDTQYF	TGTGCCAGCAACCTGGGGTCAGATACGCAGTATTTT
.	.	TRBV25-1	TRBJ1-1	CATERENTEAFF	TGTGCCACCGAGCGAGAGAACACTGAAGCTTTCTTT
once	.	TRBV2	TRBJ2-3	CAQQYGAGWTDTQYF	TGTGCCCAGCAGTATGGGGCAGGGTGGACAGATACGCAGTATTTT
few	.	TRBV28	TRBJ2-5	CASSPPGASAETQYF	TGTGCCAGCAGCCCCCCCGGGGCCTCAGCAGAGACCCAGTACTTC
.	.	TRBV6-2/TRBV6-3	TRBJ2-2	CASCLLTGELFF	TGTGCCAGCTGCCTGCTCACCGGGGAGCTGTTTTTT
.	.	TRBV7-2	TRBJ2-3	CASSALQYSTDTQYF	TGTGCCAGCAGCGCCCTCCAGTATTCCACAGATACGCAGTATTTT
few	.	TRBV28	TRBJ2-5	CASSEASLAETQYF	TGTGCCAGCAGTGAAGCTTCCCTCGCGGAGACCCAGTACTTC
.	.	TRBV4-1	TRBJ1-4	CASSHGLDEKLFF	TGCGCCAGCAGCCATGGCTTGGATGAAAAACTGTTTTTT
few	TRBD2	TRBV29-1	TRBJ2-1	CSVEDRAGGMNEQFF	TGCAGCGTTGAAGATCGAGCGGGAGGAATGAATGAGCAGTTCTTC
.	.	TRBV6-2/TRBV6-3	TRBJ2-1	CASSGGRTSYNEQFF	TGTGCCAGCAGTGGTGGGAGGACTTCCTACAATGAGCAGTTCTTC
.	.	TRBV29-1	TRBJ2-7	CSATEGGQLEQYF	TGCAGCGCGACAGAAGGGGGTCAGCTTGAGCAGTACTTC
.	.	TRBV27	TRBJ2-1	CASSFGTSSYNEQFF	TGTGCCAGCAGTTTCGGGACGAGCTCCTACAATGAGCAGTTCTTC
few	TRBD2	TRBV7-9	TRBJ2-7	CASSLGLAVYEQYF	TGTGCCAGCAGCTTGGGGCTAGCGGTCTACGAGCAGTACTTC
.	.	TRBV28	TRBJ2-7	CASSLLGASFYEQYF	TGTGCCAGCAGTTTGTTGGGGGCTTCGTTCTACGAGCAGTACTTC
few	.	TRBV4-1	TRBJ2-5	CASGKSDQETQYF	TGCGCCAGCGGTAAATCGGATCAAGAGACCCAGTACTTC
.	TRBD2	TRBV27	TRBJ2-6	CASSLAGSSGANVLTF	TGTGCCAGCAGCCTAGCGGGAAGCTCTGGGGCCAACGTCCTGACTTTC
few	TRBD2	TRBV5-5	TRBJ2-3	CASSWTSGTVGTQYF	TGTGCCAGCAGCTGGACTAGCGGGACGGTCGGTACGCAGTATTTT
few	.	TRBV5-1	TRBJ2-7	CASSDVRGSYEQYF	TGCGCCAGCAGCGACGTTCGGGGGTCCTACGAGCAGTACTTC
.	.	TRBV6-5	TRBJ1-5	CASSYSAEGGQPQHF	TGTGCCAGCAGTTACTCGGCAGAGGGGGGTCAGCCCCAGCATTTT
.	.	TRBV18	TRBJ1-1	CASSQTTVQNPQTEAFF	TGTGCCAGCTCCCAAACCACCGTCCAGAACCCACAGACTGAAGCTTTCTTT
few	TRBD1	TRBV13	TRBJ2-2	CASIRTGVTGELFF	TGTGCCAGCATCAGGACAGGTGTAACCGGGGAGCTGTTTTTT
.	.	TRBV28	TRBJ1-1	CASRELWAEAFF	TGTGCCAGCAGGGAGCTTTGGGCTGAAGCTTTCTTT
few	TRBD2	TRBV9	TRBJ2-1	CASSQRLAGDNEQFF	TGTGCCAGCAGCCAACGACTAGCGGGTGACAATGAGCAGTTCTTC
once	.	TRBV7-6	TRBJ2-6	CASSSPGQYFSGANVLTF	TGTGCCAGCAGCTCCCCGGGACAATACTTCTCTGGGGCCAACGTCCTGACTTTC
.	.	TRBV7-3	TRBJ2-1	CASSLSYRASDYNEQFF	TGTGCCAGCAGCCTAAGTTACAGGGCAAGTGACTACAATGAGCAGTTCTTC